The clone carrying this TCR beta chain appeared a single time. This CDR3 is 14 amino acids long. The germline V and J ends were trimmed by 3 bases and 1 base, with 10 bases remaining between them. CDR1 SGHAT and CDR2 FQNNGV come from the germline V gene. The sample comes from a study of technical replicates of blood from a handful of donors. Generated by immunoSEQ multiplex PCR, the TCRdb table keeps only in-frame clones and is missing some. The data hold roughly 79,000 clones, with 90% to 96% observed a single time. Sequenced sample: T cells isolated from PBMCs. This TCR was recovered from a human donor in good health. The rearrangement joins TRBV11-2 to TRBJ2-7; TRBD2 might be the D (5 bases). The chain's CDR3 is CASSLEVGSYEQYF. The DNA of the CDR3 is TGTGCCAGCAGCTTGGAGGTGGGTTCCTACGAGCAGTACTTC.